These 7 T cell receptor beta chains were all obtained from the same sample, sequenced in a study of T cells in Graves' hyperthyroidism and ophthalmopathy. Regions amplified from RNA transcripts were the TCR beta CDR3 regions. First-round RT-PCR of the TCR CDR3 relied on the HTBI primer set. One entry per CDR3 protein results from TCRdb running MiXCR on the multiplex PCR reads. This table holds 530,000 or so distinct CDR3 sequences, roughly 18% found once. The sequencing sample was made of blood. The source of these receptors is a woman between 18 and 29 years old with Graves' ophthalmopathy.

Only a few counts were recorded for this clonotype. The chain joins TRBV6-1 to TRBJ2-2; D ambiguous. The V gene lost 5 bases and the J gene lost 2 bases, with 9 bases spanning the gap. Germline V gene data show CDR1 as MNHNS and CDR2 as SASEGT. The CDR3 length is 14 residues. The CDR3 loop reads CASSNRPNTGELFF. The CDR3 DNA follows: TGTGCCAGCAGTAACCGCCCAAACACCGGGGAGCTGTTTTTT.

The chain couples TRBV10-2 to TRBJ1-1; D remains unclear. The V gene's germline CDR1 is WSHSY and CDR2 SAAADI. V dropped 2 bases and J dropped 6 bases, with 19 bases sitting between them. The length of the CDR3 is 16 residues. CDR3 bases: TGCGCCAGCAGTGAGCCTTTACACGGGATCGAATCTGAAGCTTTCTTT. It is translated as CASSEPLHGIESEAFF.

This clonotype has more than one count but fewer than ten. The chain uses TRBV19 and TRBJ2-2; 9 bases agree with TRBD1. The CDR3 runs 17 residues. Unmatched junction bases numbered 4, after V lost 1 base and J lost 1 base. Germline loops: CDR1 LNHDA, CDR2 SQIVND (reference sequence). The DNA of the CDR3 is TGTGCCAGTAGTATAGGACAGGGGGATATGAACACCGGGGAGCTGTTTTTT. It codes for CASSIGQGDMNTGELFF.

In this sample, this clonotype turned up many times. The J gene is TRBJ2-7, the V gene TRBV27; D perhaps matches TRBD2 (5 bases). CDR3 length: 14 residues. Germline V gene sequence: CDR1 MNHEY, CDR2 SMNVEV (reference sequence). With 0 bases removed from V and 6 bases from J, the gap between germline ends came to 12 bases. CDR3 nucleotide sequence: TGTGCCAGCAGTTTATCCGAAGAGGGTACCGAGCAGTACTTC. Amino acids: CASSLSEEGTEQYF.

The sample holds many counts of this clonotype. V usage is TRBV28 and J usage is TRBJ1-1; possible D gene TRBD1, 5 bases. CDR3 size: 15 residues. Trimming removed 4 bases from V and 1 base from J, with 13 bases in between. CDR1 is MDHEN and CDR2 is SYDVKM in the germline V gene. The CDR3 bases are TGTGCCAGCAGTTCCCCTTCGACAGAGAACACTGAAGCTTTCTTT. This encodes CASSSPSTENTEAFF. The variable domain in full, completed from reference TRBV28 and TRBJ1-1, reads DVKVTQSSRYLVKRTGEKVFLECVQDMDHENMFWYRQDPGLGLRLIYFSYDVKMKEKGDIPEGYSVSREKKERFSLILESASTNQTSMYLCASSSPSTENTEAFFGQGTRLTVV.

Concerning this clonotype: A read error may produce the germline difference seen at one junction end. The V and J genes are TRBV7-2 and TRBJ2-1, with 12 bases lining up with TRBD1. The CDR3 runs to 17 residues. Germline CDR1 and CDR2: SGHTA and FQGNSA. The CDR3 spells CASSQGTGTGGTNEQFF. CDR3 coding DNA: TGCGCCAGCAGCCAAGGGACCGGGACAGGGGGCACGAATGAGCAGTTCTTC.

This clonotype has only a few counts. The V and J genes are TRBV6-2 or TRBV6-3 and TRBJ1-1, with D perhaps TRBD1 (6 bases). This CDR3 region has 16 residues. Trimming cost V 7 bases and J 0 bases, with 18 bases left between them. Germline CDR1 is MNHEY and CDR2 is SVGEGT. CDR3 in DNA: TGTGCCAGCACGTCGGGAAGGACAGTCATGAACACTGAAGCTTTCTTT. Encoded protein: CASTSGRTVMNTEAFF.